These 6 T cell receptor beta chains were all obtained from the same sample, sequenced in a study of shared clonotypes between healthy human individuals. The method was immunoSEQ multiplex PCR; TCRdb's version includes in-frame clones alone and lacks a portion of them. The sample consists of more than 1.2 million clones, approximately 98.5% of them appearing once. Sequencing input: naive CD4+ T cells sorted from blood. Subset described: CD45RA+ positively selected. The receptors here all came from a man aged 25 to 40 in good health.

The CDR3 DNA is TGTGCCTGGAGTTCGCAGGGAAACACTGAAGCTTTCTTT. This codes for CAWSSQGNTEAFF. This chain connects TRBV30 to TRBJ1-1; maybe TRBD1 (5 bases). The CDR3 extends over 13 amino acids. The V end lost 2 bases, the J end lost 2 bases, and 9 bases lay between the germline ends. CDR1 is GTSNPN, CDR2 SVGIG, per germline (reference sequence).

V gene TRBV7-9 combines with J gene TRBJ2-2, with TRBD2 matching over 8 bases. CDR1 is SEHNR, CDR2 FQNEAQ, per germline (reference sequence). The CDR3 is 15 amino acids. Trimming took 5 bases from V and 6 from J; bases not matched to a gene: 8. The CDR3 reads CASSPVRREAGELFF. The CDR3 coding sequence is TGTGCCAGCAGCCCCGTCCGGCGGGAGGCCGGGGAGCTGTTTTTT.

The chain links TRBV19 to TRBJ2-1; no clear D gene. This CDR3 comprises 16 residues. Germline V gene data show CDR1 as LNHDA and CDR2 as SQIVND (reference sequence). The germline V and J ends were trimmed by 3 bases and 0 bases, with 12 bases remaining between them. CDR3 region: CASSIRALSSYNEQFF. Here the CDR3 DNA reads TGTGCCAGTAGTATTAGAGCGTTGAGCTCCTACAATGAGCAGTTCTTC.

The gene calls are TRBV30 and TRBJ1-5; D remains unclear. CDR1 GTSNPN and CDR2 SVGIG come from the germline V gene (reference sequence). This CDR3 has 15 residues. The V end lost 0 bases, the J end lost 4 bases, and 13 bases lay between the germline ends. The CDR3 sequence: CAWSVGNMRNQPQHF. DNA of the CDR3: TGTGCCTGGAGTGTAGGCAACATGCGGAATCAGCCCCAGCATTTT.

For the CDR3, the DNA is TGCGCCAGCAGCCCCCCTGGACCTACCACAGATACGCAGTATTTT. It translates to CASSPPGPTTDTQYF. The V gene is TRBV5-1, the J gene TRBJ2-3; D remains unclear. The germline V gene encodes CDR1 SGHRS and CDR2 YFSETQ. The CDR3 extends over 15 amino acids. With 4 bases removed from V and 2 bases from J, the gap between germline ends came to 14 bases.

The table lists this clone with a count of one. The chain links TRBV5-1 to TRBJ2-7; no definite D call. The germline V and J ends were trimmed by 2 bases and 5 bases, with 5 bases remaining between them. CDR1 is SGHRS and CDR2 is YFSETQ in the germline V gene. The CDR3 consists of 11 residues. In DNA, the CDR3 is TGCGCCAGCAGCTTTACCAACGAGCAGTACTTC. It specifies CASSFTNEQYF.